This TCR beta chain emerged from a study of T cell repertoires in cytomegalovirus infection. The CDR3 has 19 residues. Trimming shortened V by 4 bases and J by 1 base, and 20 bases separated the two germline ends. This clonotype was found many times. Its antigen remains unidentified. The study's findings and limits: Ex vivo responses were dominated by HLA-C-restricted CMV-specific TCR beta clonotypes.

Using its own MiXCR run on the reads, TCRdb lists one record per CDR3 protein. This table holds around 330,000 distinct CDR3 sequences, about a sixth found once. Sequencing was carried out using PBMCs. The chain combines TRBV12-3 or TRBV12-4 with TRBJ1-6; possible D gene TRBD1, 6 bases. The clonotype comes from a human donor in good health (CMV status not recorded). Some clones in this sample may be carry-over from other donors' samples. The CDR3 sequence: CASSSGRTGLVSYNSPLHF. CDR3 bases: TGTGCCAGCAGTTCCGGTCGAACAGGGCTGGTGTCCTATAATTCACCCCTCCACTTT.